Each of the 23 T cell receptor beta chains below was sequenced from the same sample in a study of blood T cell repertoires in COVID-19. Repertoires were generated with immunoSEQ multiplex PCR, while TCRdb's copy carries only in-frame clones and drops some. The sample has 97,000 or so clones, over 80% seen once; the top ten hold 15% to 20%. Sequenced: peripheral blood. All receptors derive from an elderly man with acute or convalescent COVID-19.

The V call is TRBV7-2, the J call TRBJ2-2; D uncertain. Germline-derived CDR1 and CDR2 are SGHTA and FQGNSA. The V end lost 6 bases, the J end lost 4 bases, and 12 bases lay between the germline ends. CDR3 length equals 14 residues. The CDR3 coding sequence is TGTGCCAGCAGGAAAATATCGGGCACCGGGGAGCTGTTTTTT. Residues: CASRKISGTGELFF.

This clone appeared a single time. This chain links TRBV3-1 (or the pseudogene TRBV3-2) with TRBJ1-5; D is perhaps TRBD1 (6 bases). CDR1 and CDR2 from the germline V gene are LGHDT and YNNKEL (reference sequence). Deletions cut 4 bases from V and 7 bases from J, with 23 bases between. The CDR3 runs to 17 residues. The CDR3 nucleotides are TGTGCCAGCAGCCGTCATTCCGGCAGGGGAAGAGACCAGCCCCAGCATTTT. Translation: CASSRHSGRGRDQPQHF.

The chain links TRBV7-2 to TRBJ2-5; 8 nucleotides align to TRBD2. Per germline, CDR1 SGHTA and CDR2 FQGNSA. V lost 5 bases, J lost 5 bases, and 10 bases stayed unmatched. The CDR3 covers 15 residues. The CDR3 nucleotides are TGTGCCAGCAGCCTCCGTAAGACTAGCGAGGAGACCCAGTACTTC. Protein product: CASSLRKTSEETQYF.

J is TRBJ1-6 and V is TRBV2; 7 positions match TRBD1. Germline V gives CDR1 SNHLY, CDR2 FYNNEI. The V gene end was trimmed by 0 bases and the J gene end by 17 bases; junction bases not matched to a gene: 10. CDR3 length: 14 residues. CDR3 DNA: TGTGCCAGCAGTGAAGCGGGGGACAGATCGCTCGTCCACTTT. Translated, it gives CASSEAGDRSLVHF. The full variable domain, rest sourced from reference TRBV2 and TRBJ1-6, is EPEVTQTPSHQVTQMGQEVILRCVPISNHLYFYWYRQILGQKVEFLVSFYNNEISEKSEIFDDQFSVERPDGSNFTLKIRSTKLEDSAMYFCASSEAGDRSLVHFGNGTRLTVT.

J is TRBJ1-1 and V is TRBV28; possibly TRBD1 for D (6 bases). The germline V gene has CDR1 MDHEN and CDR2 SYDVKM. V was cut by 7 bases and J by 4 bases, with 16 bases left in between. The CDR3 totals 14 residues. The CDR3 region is CASTLGGGRTEAFF. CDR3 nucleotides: TGTGCCAGCACCCTTGGTGGGGGCCGCACTGAAGCTTTCTTT.

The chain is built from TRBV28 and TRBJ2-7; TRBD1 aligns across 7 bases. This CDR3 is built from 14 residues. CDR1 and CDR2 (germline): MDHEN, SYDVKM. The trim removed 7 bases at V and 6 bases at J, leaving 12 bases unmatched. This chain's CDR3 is CASILLPTGFEQYF. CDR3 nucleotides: TGTGCCAGCATACTCCTTCCGACAGGGTTCGAGCAGTACTTC. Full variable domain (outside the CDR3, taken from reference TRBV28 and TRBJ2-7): DVKVTQSSRYLVKRTGEKVFLECVQDMDHENMFWYRQDPGLGLRLIYFSYDVKMKEKGDIPEGYSVSREKKERFSLILESASTNQTSMYLCASILLPTGFEQYFGPGTRLTVT.

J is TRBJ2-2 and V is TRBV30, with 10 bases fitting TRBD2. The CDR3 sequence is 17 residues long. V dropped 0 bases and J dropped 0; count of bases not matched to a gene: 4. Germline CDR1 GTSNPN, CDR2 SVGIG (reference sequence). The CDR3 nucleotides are TGTGCCTGGAGTGTACTAGCGGGACAATCGAACACCGGGGAGCTGTTTTTT. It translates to CAWSVLAGQSNTGELFF.

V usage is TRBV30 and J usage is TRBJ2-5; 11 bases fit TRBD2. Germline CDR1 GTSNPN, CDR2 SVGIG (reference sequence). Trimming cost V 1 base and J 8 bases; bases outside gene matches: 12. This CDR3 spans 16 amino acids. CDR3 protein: CAWSGPLSGGAFTQYF. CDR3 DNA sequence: TGTGCCTGGAGTGGACCCCTTAGCGGGGGGGCCTTCACCCAGTACTTC.

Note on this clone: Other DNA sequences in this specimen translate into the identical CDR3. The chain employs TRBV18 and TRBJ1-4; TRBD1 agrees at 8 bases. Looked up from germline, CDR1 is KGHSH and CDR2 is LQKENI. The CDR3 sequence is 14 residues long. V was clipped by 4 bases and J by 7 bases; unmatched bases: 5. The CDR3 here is CASSRGQGGEKLFF. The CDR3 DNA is TGTGCCAGCTCACGTGGACAGGGAGGTGAAAAACTGTTTTTT.

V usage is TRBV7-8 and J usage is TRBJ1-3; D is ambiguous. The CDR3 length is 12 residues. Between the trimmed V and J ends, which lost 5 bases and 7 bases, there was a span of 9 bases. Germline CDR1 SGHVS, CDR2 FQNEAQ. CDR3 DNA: TGTGCCAGCAGCCCCACTTCGAACACCATATATTTT. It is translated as CASSPTSNTIYF.

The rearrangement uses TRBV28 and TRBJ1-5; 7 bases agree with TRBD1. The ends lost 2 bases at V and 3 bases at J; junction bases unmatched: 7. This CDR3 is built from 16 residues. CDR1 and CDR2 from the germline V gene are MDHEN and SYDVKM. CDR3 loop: CASSLVGQTNNQPQHF. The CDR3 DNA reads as TGTGCCAGCAGTTTAGTGGGACAGACAAACAATCAGCCCCAGCATTTT.

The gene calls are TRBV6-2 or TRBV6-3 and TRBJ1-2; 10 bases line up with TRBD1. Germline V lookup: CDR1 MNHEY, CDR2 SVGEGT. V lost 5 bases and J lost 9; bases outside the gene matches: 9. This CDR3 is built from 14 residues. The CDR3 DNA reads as TGTGCCAGCAGTGTACCGGGACAGGGGACCCGCTACACCTTC. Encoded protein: CASSVPGQGTRYTF.

The CDR3: CASTLQGGYDEAFF. The CDR3 DNA reads TGTGCCAGTACCCTTCAGGGTGGATATGATGAAGCTTTCTTT. J is TRBJ1-1 and V is TRBV19; the D gene is possibly TRBD1 (5 bases). CDR3 length: 14 residues. V shed 7 bases and J shed 7 bases, with 19 bases lying between them. Germline loops: CDR1 LNHDA, CDR2 SQIVND (reference sequence).

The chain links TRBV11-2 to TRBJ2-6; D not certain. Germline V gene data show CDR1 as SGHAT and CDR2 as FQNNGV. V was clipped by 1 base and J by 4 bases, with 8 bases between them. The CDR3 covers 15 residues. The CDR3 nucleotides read TGTGCCAGCAGCTTAGTAACAGCCGGGGCCAACGTCCTGACTTTC. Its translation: CASSLVTAGANVLTF.

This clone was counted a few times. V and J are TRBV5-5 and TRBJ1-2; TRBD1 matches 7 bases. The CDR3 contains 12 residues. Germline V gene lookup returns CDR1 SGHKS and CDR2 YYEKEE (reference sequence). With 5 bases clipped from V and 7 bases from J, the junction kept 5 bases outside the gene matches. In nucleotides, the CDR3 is TGTGCCAGCAGTTTACAGGGGCCTGGCTACACCTTC. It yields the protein CASSLQGPGYTF.

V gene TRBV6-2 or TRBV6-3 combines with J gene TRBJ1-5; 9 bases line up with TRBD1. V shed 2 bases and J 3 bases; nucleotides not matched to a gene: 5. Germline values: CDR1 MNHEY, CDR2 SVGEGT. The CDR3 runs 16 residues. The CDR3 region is CASSYTGTGNNQPQHF. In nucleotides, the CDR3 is TGTGCCAGCAGTTACACCGGGACAGGGAACAATCAGCCCCAGCATTTT.

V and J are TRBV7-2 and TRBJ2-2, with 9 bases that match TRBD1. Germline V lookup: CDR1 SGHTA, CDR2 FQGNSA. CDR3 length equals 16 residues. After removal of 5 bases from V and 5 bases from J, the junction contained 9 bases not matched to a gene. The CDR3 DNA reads TGTGCCAGCAGCCATCCGACAGGGGGATGGACCGGGGAGCTGTTTTTT. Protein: CASSHPTGGWTGELFF.

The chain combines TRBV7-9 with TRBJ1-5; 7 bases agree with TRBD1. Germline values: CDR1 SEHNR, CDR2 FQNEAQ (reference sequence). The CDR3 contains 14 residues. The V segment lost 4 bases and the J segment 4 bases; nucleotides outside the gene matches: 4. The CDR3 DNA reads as TGTGCCAGCAGCTCGAGCAGGGGGAATCAGCCCCAGCATTTT. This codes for CASSSSRGNQPQHF.

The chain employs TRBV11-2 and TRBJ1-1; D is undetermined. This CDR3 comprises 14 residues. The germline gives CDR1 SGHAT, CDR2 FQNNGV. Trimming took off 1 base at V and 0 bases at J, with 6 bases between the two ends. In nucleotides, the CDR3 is TGTGCCAGCAGCTTAGGCCAGTTGAACACTGAAGCTTTCTTT. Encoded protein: CASSLGQLNTEAFF.

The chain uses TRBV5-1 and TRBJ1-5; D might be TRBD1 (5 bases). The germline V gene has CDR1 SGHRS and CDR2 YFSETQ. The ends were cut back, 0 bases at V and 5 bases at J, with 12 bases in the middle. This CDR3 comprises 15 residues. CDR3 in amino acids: CASSLEGDPDQPQHF. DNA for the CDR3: TGCGCCAGCAGCTTGGAAGGGGATCCAGATCAGCCCCAGCATTTT.

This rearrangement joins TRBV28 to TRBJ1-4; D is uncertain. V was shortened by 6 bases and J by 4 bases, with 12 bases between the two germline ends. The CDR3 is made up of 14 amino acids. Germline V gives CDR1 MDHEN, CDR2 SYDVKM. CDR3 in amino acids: CASSRRRLNEKLFF. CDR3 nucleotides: TGTGCCAGCAGCCGACGGAGACTTAATGAAAAACTGTTTTTT.

CDR3 amino acids: CATSRDRLAGRSSGANVLTF. The DNA of the CDR3 is TGTGCCACCAGCAGAGATAGACTAGCGGGACGCAGCTCTGGGGCCAACGTCCTGACTTTC. The chain employs TRBV15 and TRBJ2-6, with 11 positions matching TRBD2. The length of the CDR3 is 20 residues. Germline loops: CDR1 LNHNV, CDR2 YYDKDF (reference sequence). With V trimmed by 0 bases and J by 0 bases, 7 bases remained unmatched.

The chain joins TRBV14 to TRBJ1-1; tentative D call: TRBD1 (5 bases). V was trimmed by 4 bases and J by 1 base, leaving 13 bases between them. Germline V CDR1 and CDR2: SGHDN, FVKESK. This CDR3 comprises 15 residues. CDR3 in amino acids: CASSRIRTRNTEAFF. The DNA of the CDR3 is TGTGCCAGCAGCCGGATCCGGACAAGGAACACTGAAGCTTTCTTT.